This is a list of T cell receptor beta chains from one sample in a study of T cell responses to AZD1222 COVID-19 vaccine. TCRdb's copy holds only in-frame clones and misses some; the assay was immunoSEQ multiplex PCR. The table shows about 190,000 clones, with 75% to 90% occurring only once. Specimen: peripheral blood, collected on day 0 of AZD1222 vaccination. These TCRs come from an adult in good health. Each CDR3 is given with its conserved first and last residue. D genes are given only for firm matches. For some rows the clone size is stated as once, few or many, or as a class when expanded; others skip it.

D gene: -; J gene: TRBJ1-6; CDR3 length: 12; clone size: -; V gene: TRBV7-9; CDR3 protein: CASSLLDSPLHF; CDR3 DNA: TGTGCCAGCAGCTTATTGGATTCACCCCTCCACTTT
D gene: -; J gene: TRBJ1-1; CDR3 length: 12; clone size: -; V gene: TRBV5-1; CDR3 protein: CASSSGNTEAFF; CDR3 DNA: TGCGCCAGCAGCTCGGGTAACACTGAAGCTTTCTTT
D gene: -; J gene: TRBJ1-3; CDR3 length: 15; clone size: -; V gene: TRBV7-8; CDR3 protein: CASSPGALGGNTIYF; CDR3 DNA: TGTGCCAGCAGCCCTGGAGCCCTTGGTGGAAACACCATATATTTT
D gene: -; J gene: TRBJ1-1; CDR3 length: 14; clone size: -; V gene: TRBV6-2/TRBV6-3; CDR3 protein: CASSYSRGADEAFF; CDR3 DNA: TGTGCCAGCAGTTACTCACGGGGGGCGGATGAAGCTTTCTTT
D gene: TRBD2; J gene: TRBJ2-5; CDR3 length: 22; clone size: -; V gene: TRBV19; CDR3 protein: CASSKGAGLAGGSGRVKETQYF; CDR3 DNA: TGTGCCAGTAGTAAGGGTGCGGGACTAGCGGGGGGATCCGGAAGGGTCAAAGAGACCCAGTACTTC
D gene: -; J gene: TRBJ2-3; CDR3 length: 15; clone size: -; V gene: TRBV3-1/TRBV3-2; CDR3 protein: CASSQGSTGTDTQYF; CDR3 DNA: TGTGCCAGCAGCCAAGGGTCGACAGGCACAGATACGCAGTATTTT
D gene: -; J gene: TRBJ1-3; CDR3 length: 14; clone size: -; V gene: TRBV5-1; CDR3 protein: CASSLTGTGNTIYF; CDR3 DNA: TGCGCCAGCAGCTTGACGGGAACAGGAAACACCATATATTTT
D gene: -; J gene: TRBJ2-2; CDR3 length: 16; clone size: -; V gene: TRBV11-3; CDR3 protein: CASSRGSAERTGELFF; CDR3 DNA: TGTGCCAGCAGCCGCGGCTCTGCTGAACGAACCGGGGAGCTGTTTTTT
D gene: TRBD1; J gene: TRBJ1-1; CDR3 length: 15; clone size: -; V gene: TRBV7-8; CDR3 protein: CASSLVDRADTEAFF; CDR3 DNA: TGTGCCAGCAGCTTAGTCGACAGGGCAGACACTGAAGCTTTCTTT
D gene: -; J gene: TRBJ1-5; CDR3 length: 15; clone size: -; V gene: TRBV7-2; CDR3 protein: CASSLEPGGNQPQHF; CDR3 DNA: TGTGCCAGCAGCTTAGAGCCCGGGGGCAATCAGCCCCAGCATTTT
D gene: -; J gene: TRBJ1-6; CDR3 length: 13; clone size: -; V gene: TRBV7-9; CDR3 protein: CASSFTQGSPLHF; CDR3 DNA: TGTGCCAGCAGCTTTACACAGGGATCACCCCTCCACTTT
D gene: -; J gene: TRBJ2-3; CDR3 length: 14; clone size: -; V gene: TRBV4-3; CDR3 protein: CASSQDRVRDTQYF; CDR3 DNA: TGCGCCAGCAGCCAAGATAGGGTTAGGGATACGCAGTATTTT
D gene: TRBD2; J gene: TRBJ2-3; CDR3 length: 16; clone size: -; V gene: TRBV28; CDR3 protein: CASSSPDGGGTDTQYF; CDR3 DNA: TGTGCCAGCAGTTCCCCTGACGGGGGGGGCACAGATACGCAGTATTTT
D gene: -; J gene: TRBJ2-1; CDR3 length: 15; clone size: -; V gene: TRBV23-1; CDR3 protein: CASSQFEDSYNEQFF; CDR3 DNA: TGCGCCAGCAGTCAATTCGAAGACTCCTACAATGAGCAGTTCTTC
D gene: -; J gene: TRBJ2-2; CDR3 length: 14; clone size: -; V gene: TRBV6-6; CDR3 protein: CASRRLANTGELFF; CDR3 DNA: TGTGCCAGCAGGCGACTAGCGAACACCGGGGAGCTGTTTTTT
D gene: -; J gene: TRBJ1-3; CDR3 length: 14; clone size: few; V gene: TRBV18; CDR3 protein: CASSSQGSGNTIYF; CDR3 DNA: TGTGCCAGCTCATCACAGGGCTCTGGAAACACCATATATTTT
D gene: TRBD2; J gene: TRBJ2-3; CDR3 length: 18; clone size: -; V gene: TRBV29-1; CDR3 protein: CSVEDEGAGGFSTDTQYF; CDR3 DNA: TGCAGCGTTGAAGATGAGGGGGCGGGAGGGTTTAGCACAGATACGCAGTATTTT
D gene: -; J gene: TRBJ1-2; CDR3 length: 12; clone size: -; V gene: TRBV12-3/TRBV12-4; CDR3 protein: CASSATDSGYTF; CDR3 DNA: TGTGCCAGCAGTGCTACAGATTCCGGCTACACCTTC
D gene: -; J gene: TRBJ2-7; CDR3 length: 15; clone size: -; V gene: TRBV12-5; CDR3 protein: CARTQRGRTRWEQYF; CDR3 DNA: TGTGCTAGGACCCAGAGGGGTAGGACCCGTTGGGAGCAGTACTTC
D gene: TRBD1; J gene: TRBJ1-2; CDR3 length: 14; clone size: -; V gene: TRBV3-1/TRBV3-2; CDR3 protein: CASSRTGEVYGYTF; CDR3 DNA: TGTGCCAGCAGCCGGACAGGGGAGGTCTATGGCTACACCTTC
D gene: TRBD1; J gene: TRBJ2-5; CDR3 length: 16; clone size: -; V gene: TRBV19; CDR3 protein: CASSPTGEGTQETQYF; CDR3 DNA: TGTGCCAGTAGTCCGACAGGGGAAGGGACACAAGAGACCCAGTACTTC
D gene: -; J gene: TRBJ1-2; CDR3 length: 16; clone size: once; V gene: TRBV6-2/TRBV6-3; CDR3 protein: CASSYYPPGLRYGYTF; CDR3 DNA: TGTGCCAGCAGTTACTACCCCCCAGGGCTCCGGTATGGCTACACCTTC
D gene: -; J gene: TRBJ1-2; CDR3 length: 14; clone size: -; V gene: TRBV19; CDR3 protein: CASSISGTNYGYTF; CDR3 DNA: TGTGCCAGTAGCATCTCCGGGACAAACTATGGCTACACCTTC
D gene: TRBD1; J gene: TRBJ2-3; CDR3 length: 16; clone size: -; V gene: TRBV7-9; CDR3 protein: CASSPRTGRLTDTQYF; CDR3 DNA: TGTGCCAGCAGCCCTCGGACAGGGAGGTTGACAGATACGCAGTATTTT
D gene: -; J gene: TRBJ1-5; CDR3 length: 12; clone size: -; V gene: TRBV28; CDR3 protein: CASREGNQPQHF; CDR3 DNA: TGTGCCAGCAGGGAGGGCAATCAGCCCCAGCATTTT
D gene: TRBD1; J gene: TRBJ1-1; CDR3 length: 13; clone size: -; V gene: TRBV30; CDR3 protein: CAWNSGDRGYAFF; CDR3 DNA: TGTGCCTGGAATAGTGGGGACAGGGGATACGCTTTCTTT
D gene: -; J gene: TRBJ1-1; CDR3 length: 15; clone size: -; V gene: TRBV7-3; CDR3 protein: CASSPRVGLNTEAFF; CDR3 DNA: TGTGCCAGCAGCCCAAGGGTGGGTCTGAACACTGAGGCTTTCTTT
D gene: TRBD1; J gene: TRBJ1-3; CDR3 length: 15; clone size: -; V gene: TRBV6-5; CDR3 protein: CASSGQVLSGNTIYF; CDR3 DNA: TGTGCCAGCAGCGGACAGGTTTTATCTGGAAACACCATATATTTT
D gene: -; J gene: TRBJ1-3; CDR3 length: 14; clone size: -; V gene: TRBV19; CDR3 protein: CARYRDLAGNTIYF; CDR3 DNA: TGTGCCAGGTACAGGGACTTGGCTGGAAACACCATATATTTT
D gene: -; J gene: TRBJ2-5; CDR3 length: 16; clone size: once; V gene: TRBV5-6; CDR3 protein: CASSFRVGRSQETQYF; CDR3 DNA: TGTGCCAGCAGCTTTCGGGTCGGGCGGAGTCAAGAGACCCAGTACTTC
D gene: TRBD2; J gene: TRBJ2-1; CDR3 length: 17; clone size: -; V gene: TRBV10-2; CDR3 protein: CASSDLWTSGGSNEQFF; CDR3 DNA: TGCGCCAGCAGTGACTTATGGACTAGCGGGGGTTCGAATGAGCAGTTCTTC
D gene: TRBD1; J gene: TRBJ1-2; CDR3 length: 13; clone size: -; V gene: TRBV3-1/TRBV3-2; CDR3 protein: CASRDGTVDGYTF; CDR3 DNA: TGTGCCAGCAGGGACGGGACAGTGGATGGCTACACCTTC
D gene: -; J gene: TRBJ2-3; CDR3 length: 12; clone size: -; V gene: TRBV5-4; CDR3 protein: CASREGVDTQYF; CDR3 DNA: TGTGCCAGCAGGGAAGGGGTAGATACGCAGTATTTT
D gene: TRBD1; J gene: TRBJ2-2; CDR3 length: 17; clone size: once; V gene: TRBV5-4; CDR3 protein: CASHHGRGTGGTGELFF; CDR3 DNA: TGTGCCTCTCATCACGGTCGCGGGACAGGGGGCACCGGGGAGCTGTTTTTT
D gene: -; J gene: TRBJ2-5; CDR3 length: 14; clone size: -; V gene: TRBV30; CDR3 protein: CAWSYGSSPGTQYF; CDR3 DNA: TGTGCCTGGAGTTATGGGTCTTCCCCAGGGACCCAGTACTTC
D gene: TRBD2; J gene: TRBJ2-2; CDR3 length: 17; clone size: few; V gene: TRBV4-2; CDR3 protein: CASSQDWASGVSGELFF; CDR3 DNA: TGTGCCAGCAGCCAAGATTGGGCTAGCGGGGTGAGCGGGGAGCTGTTTTTT
D gene: TRBD2; J gene: TRBJ2-3; CDR3 length: 15; clone size: once; V gene: TRBV15; CDR3 protein: CATSRDSGGADTQYF; CDR3 DNA: TGTGCCACCAGCAGAGATTCGGGAGGTGCAGATACGCAGTATTTT
D gene: TRBD1; J gene: TRBJ2-7; CDR3 length: 15; clone size: once; V gene: TRBV18; CDR3 protein: CASSSRQGLPYEQYF; CDR3 DNA: TGTGCCAGCTCCTCCCGACAGGGCCTCCCCTACGAGCAGTACTTC
D gene: TRBD1; J gene: TRBJ2-2; CDR3 length: 16; clone size: -; V gene: TRBV30; CDR3 protein: CAWSVETGASTGELFF; CDR3 DNA: TGTGCCTGGAGTGTAGAGACAGGGGCGTCCACCGGGGAGCTGTTTTTT
D gene: TRBD2; J gene: TRBJ2-1; CDR3 length: 15; clone size: -; V gene: TRBV9; CDR3 protein: CASSVGTNFNNEQFF; CDR3 DNA: TGTGCCAGCAGCGTCGGGACTAATTTTAACAATGAGCAGTTCTTC
D gene: TRBD1; J gene: TRBJ1-4; CDR3 length: 15; clone size: -; V gene: TRBV27; CDR3 protein: CASSFGTGFVEKLFF; CDR3 DNA: TGTGCCAGCAGTTTTGGGACAGGGTTTGTTGAAAAACTGTTTTTT
D gene: TRBD2; J gene: TRBJ2-1; CDR3 length: 16; clone size: -; V gene: TRBV30; CDR3 protein: CAWSTRLAERNNEQFF; CDR3 DNA: TGTGCCTGGAGTACCCGACTAGCGGAAAGGAACAATGAGCAGTTCTTC
D gene: -; J gene: TRBJ1-6; CDR3 length: 16; clone size: -; V gene: TRBV6-5; CDR3 protein: CASSWSLGGLSSPLHF; CDR3 DNA: TGTGCCAGCAGTTGGTCCTTGGGGGGTCTGAGTTCACCCCTCCACTTT
D gene: -; J gene: TRBJ1-2; CDR3 length: 11; clone size: -; V gene: TRBV9; CDR3 protein: CASSGLIGYTF; CDR3 DNA: TGTGCCAGCAGCGGCTTAATCGGCTACACCTTC
D gene: -; J gene: TRBJ1-6; CDR3 length: 14; clone size: -; V gene: TRBV2; CDR3 protein: CASRTRVEGSPLHF; CDR3 DNA: TGTGCCAGCAGGACCCGGGTGGAGGGTTCACCCCTCCACTTT
D gene: -; J gene: TRBJ2-1; CDR3 length: 16; clone size: -; V gene: TRBV7-9; CDR3 protein: CASSPRVKVPNNEQFF; CDR3 DNA: TGTGCCAGCAGCCCCCGGGTAAAGGTTCCAAACAATGAGCAGTTCTTC
D gene: TRBD2; J gene: TRBJ2-7; CDR3 length: 14; clone size: -; V gene: TRBV2; CDR3 protein: CATKAGGLFYEQYF; CDR3 DNA: TGTGCCACTAAAGCGGGGGGGCTCTTCTACGAGCAGTACTTC
D gene: -; J gene: TRBJ1-5; CDR3 length: 10; clone size: -; V gene: TRBV24-1; CDR3 protein: CAPYSARRHF; CDR3 DNA: TGTGCCCCCTATTCCGCAAGACGCCATTTT
D gene: -; J gene: TRBJ2-6; CDR3 length: 16; clone size: -; V gene: TRBV6-2/TRBV6-3; CDR3 protein: CASSDRRVSGANVLTF; CDR3 DNA: TGTGCCAGCAGTGACCGACGGGTCTCTGGGGCCAACGTCCTGACTTTC
D gene: TRBD1; J gene: TRBJ2-1; CDR3 length: 16; clone size: -; V gene: TRBV6-1; CDR3 protein: CASSERDRVWVNEQFF; CDR3 DNA: TGTGCCAGCAGTGAACGGGACAGGGTTTGGGTCAATGAGCAGTTCTTC
D gene: -; J gene: TRBJ2-7; CDR3 length: 13; clone size: -; V gene: TRBV30; CDR3 protein: CAWSVDGSYEQYF; CDR3 DNA: TGTGCCTGGAGTGTAGACGGATCCTACGAGCAGTACTTC
D gene: TRBD1; J gene: TRBJ1-1; CDR3 length: 16; clone size: -; V gene: TRBV7-6; CDR3 protein: CASSLEGQGAVTEAFF; CDR3 DNA: TGTGCCAGCAGCTTAGAGGGACAGGGGGCAGTTACTGAAGCTTTCTTT
D gene: -; J gene: TRBJ2-2; CDR3 length: 11; clone size: -; V gene: TRBV29-1; CDR3 protein: CSVVGTGELFF; CDR3 DNA: TGCAGCGTTGTGGGGACCGGGGAGCTGTTTTTT
D gene: -; J gene: TRBJ1-4; CDR3 length: 16; clone size: -; V gene: TRBV7-9; CDR3 protein: CASSPHEGSLEEKLFF; CDR3 DNA: TGTGCCAGCAGCCCGCACGAAGGATCCCTGGAGGAAAAACTGTTTTTT
D gene: -; J gene: TRBJ2-3; CDR3 length: 14; clone size: few; V gene: TRBV7-3; CDR3 protein: CASSLLRGADTQYF; CDR3 DNA: TGTGCCAGCAGCTTATTGAGGGGGGCAGATACGCAGTATTTT
D gene: -; J gene: TRBJ2-2; CDR3 length: 16; clone size: -; V gene: TRBV4-3; CDR3 protein: CASSQGSLANTGELFF; CDR3 DNA: TGCGCCAGCAGCCAAGGGTCCCTAGCGAACACCGGGGAGCTGTTTTTT
D gene: -; J gene: TRBJ1-3; CDR3 length: 12; clone size: -; V gene: TRBV6-5; CDR3 protein: CASSPRRDHIYF; CDR3 DNA: TGTGCCAGCAGCCCGCGGCGGGATCACATATATTTT
D gene: -; J gene: TRBJ1-1; CDR3 length: 14; clone size: -; V gene: TRBV7-9; CDR3 protein: CASSLRSANTEAFF; CDR3 DNA: TGTGCCAGCAGCTTAAGGTCAGCGAACACTGAAGCTTTCTTT